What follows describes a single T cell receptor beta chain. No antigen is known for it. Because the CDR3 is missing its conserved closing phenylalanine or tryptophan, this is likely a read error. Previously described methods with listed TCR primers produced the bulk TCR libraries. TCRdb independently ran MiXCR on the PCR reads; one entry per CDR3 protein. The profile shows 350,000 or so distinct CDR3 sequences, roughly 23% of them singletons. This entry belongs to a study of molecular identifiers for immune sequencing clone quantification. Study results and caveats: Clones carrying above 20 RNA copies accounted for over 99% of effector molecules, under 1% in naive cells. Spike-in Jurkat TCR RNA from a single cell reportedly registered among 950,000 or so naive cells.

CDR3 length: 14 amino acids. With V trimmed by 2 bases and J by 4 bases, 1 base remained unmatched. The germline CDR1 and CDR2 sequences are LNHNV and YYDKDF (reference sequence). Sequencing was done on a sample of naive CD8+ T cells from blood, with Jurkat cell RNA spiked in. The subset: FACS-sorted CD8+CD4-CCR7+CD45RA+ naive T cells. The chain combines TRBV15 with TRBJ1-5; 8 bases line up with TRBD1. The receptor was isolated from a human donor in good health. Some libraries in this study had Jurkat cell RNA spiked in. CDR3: CATSRWTGNQPQHL. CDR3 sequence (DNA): TGTGCCACCAGCAGATGGACAGGGAATCAGCCCCAGCATTTA.